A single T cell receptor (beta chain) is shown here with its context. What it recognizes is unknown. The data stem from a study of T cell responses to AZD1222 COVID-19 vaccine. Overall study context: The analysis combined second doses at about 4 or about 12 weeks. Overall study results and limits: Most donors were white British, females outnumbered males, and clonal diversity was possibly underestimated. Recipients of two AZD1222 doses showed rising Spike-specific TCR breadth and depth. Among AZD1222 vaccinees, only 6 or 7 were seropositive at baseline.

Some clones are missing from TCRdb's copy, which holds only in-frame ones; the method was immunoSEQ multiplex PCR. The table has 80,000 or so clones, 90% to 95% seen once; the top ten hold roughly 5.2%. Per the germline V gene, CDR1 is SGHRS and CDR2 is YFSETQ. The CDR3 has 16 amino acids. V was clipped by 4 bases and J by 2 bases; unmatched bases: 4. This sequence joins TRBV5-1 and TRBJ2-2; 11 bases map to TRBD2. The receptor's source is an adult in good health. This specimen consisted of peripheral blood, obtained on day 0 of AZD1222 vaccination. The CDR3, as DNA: TGCGCCAGCAGCGTAGGGACTAGCGGCAACACCGGGGAGCTGTTTTTT. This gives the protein CASSVGTSGNTGELFF.